What follows are 10 T cell receptor beta chains derived from one specimen sequenced in a study of vaccination and CD4 T cells after COVID-19. CD4+ T cells that had been cultured provided DNA sequenced with the Oncomine TCR Beta short-read assay. MiXCR was run by TCRdb on the PCR reads, yielding one entry per CDR3 protein. The sample lists about 15,000 distinct CDR3 sequences, around 47% occurring once. The treatment: roughly ten-day PBMC culture with coronavirus spike peptide pools or control peptides (ViraFEST assay). Antigens of these TCRs are unknown. The source was CD4+ T cells from blood, cultured in vitro, collected before SARS-CoV-2 vaccination. These receptors were obtained from a human donor who had recovered from COVID-19.

The table lists this clonotype with a few counts. This chain connects TRBV27 to TRBJ2-3, with 10 bases lining up with TRBD2. There are 15 residues in the CDR3. Germline CDR1 is MNHEY and CDR2 is SMNVEV (reference sequence). V lost 4 bases, J lost 6 bases, and 7 bases stayed unmatched. CDR3: CASSSPSGSRDTQYF. The CDR3 DNA sequence: TGTGCCAGCAGTTCCCCTAGCGGGAGTCGGGATACGCAGTATTTT.

The table lists this clonotype with a few counts. The chain is built from TRBV28 and TRBJ1-6; 7 bases align to TRBD1. Germline assignment: CDR1 MDHEN and CDR2 SYDVKM. The CDR3 totals 14 residues. J gave up 9 bases and V 3 bases, and 5 bases lay outside the gene matches. In DNA, the CDR3 is TGTGCCAGCAGTTTCTTGACAGGGAGTTCACCCCTCCACTTT. Translation gives CASSFLTGSSPLHF.

This chain uses TRBV27 with TRBJ1-5; TRBD1 aligns across 8 bases. CDR3 size: 16 residues. CDR1 and CDR2 from the germline V gene are MNHEY and SMNVEV (reference sequence). The J segment lost 7 bases and the V segment lost 5 bases, leaving 13 bases of the junction unmatched. The CDR3 nucleotides read TGTGCCAGCAGTGCCCGAATGGACAGGGTATACCAGCCCCAGCATTTT. This encodes CASSARMDRVYQPQHF.

The chain links TRBV11-2 to TRBJ2-7; no firm D call. The V gene's germline CDR1 is SGHAT and CDR2 FQNNGV. The CDR3 spans 12 residues. Trimming removed 6 bases from V and 0 bases from J, with 6 bases in between. CDR3 sequence (DNA): TGTGCCAGCAGTGGGTCCTCCTACGAGCAGTACTTC. Translated: CASSGSSYEQYF. The full variable domain, in which reference TRBV11-2 and TRBJ2-7 provide the parts outside the CDR3, is EAGVAQSPRYKIIEKRQSVAFWCNPISGHATLYWYQQILGQGPKLLIQFQNNGVVDDSQLPKDRFSAERLKGVDSTLKIQPAKLEDSAVYLCASSGSSYEQYFGPGTRLTVT.

This clonotype was seen more than once but under ten times. The V gene is TRBV5-4, the J gene TRBJ2-6, with D uncertain. The ends were cut back, 3 bases at V and 0 bases at J, with 1 base in the middle. This CDR3 is built from 13 residues. Germline assignment: CDR1 SGHNT and CDR2 YYREEE (reference sequence). The CDR3 DNA sequence: TGTGCCAGCAGCTACTCTGGGGCCAACGTCCTGACTTTC. Its protein product is CASSYSGANVLTF.

There are a few counts of this clonotype. The rearrangement links TRBV27 to TRBJ1-6, with D hard to call. V lost 3 bases and J lost 7, with 4 bases in between. CDR1 is MNHEY, CDR2 SMNVEV, per germline (reference sequence). CDR3 length equals 12 residues. This chain's CDR3 is CASSFMNSPLHF. The CDR3 nucleotides are TGTGCCAGCAGTTTTATGAATTCACCCCTCCACTTT.

This clonotype came up a few times. The J gene is TRBJ1-3, the V gene TRBV11-2; unclear D gene. The CDR3 runs to 13 residues. V was shortened by 1 base and J by 5 bases, with 6 bases between the two germline ends. Germline CDR1 and CDR2: SGHAT and FQNNGV. Written as DNA, the CDR3 is TGTGCCAGCAGCTTAGGACCAAGAAACACCATATATTTT. It translates to CASSLGPRNTIYF. Supplemented by reference TRBV11-2 and TRBJ1-3, the full variable domain reads EAGVAQSPRYKIIEKRQSVAFWCNPISGHATLYWYQQILGQGPKLLIQFQNNGVVDDSQLPKDRFSAERLKGVDSTLKIQPAKLEDSAVYLCASSLGPRNTIYFGEGSWLTVV.

This chain uses TRBV10-3 with TRBJ1-3; 7 positions agree with TRBD1. The CDR3 spans 13 residues. In germline, CDR1 is ENHRY, CDR2 SYGVKD. V trimming: 4 bases; J trimming: 3 bases; junction bases outside the gene matches: 0. The CDR3 loop is CAISGDSGNTIYF. CDR3 in DNA: TGTGCCATCAGTGGGGACAGTGGAAACACCATATATTTT.

CDR3 loop: CASSPGGLDRVAEAFF. DNA of the CDR3: TGTGCCAGTAGTCCAGGGGGGCTGGACAGGGTAGCTGAAGCTTTCTTT. This chain links TRBV19 with TRBJ1-1; TRBD1 aligns across 8 bases. V lost 5 bases, J lost 6 bases, and 14 bases stayed unmatched. This CDR3 is 16 amino acids long. Per germline, CDR1 LNHDA and CDR2 SQIVND (reference sequence).

This clonotype has only a few counts. The V gene is TRBV21-1, the J gene TRBJ1-3. TRBV21-1 is given as a pseudogene. This CDR3 has 16 amino acids. Here the CDR3 DNA reads TGTGCCAGCAGCAAAGGACAGCCGGAGGAGGGAAACACCATATATTTT. It yields the protein CASSKGQPEEGNTIYF.